Below are 31 T cell receptor beta chains sequenced from a single sample in a study of blood T cell repertoires in COVID-19. The method was immunoSEQ multiplex PCR; TCRdb's version includes in-frame clones alone and lacks a portion of them. The table has approximately 91,000 clones, about 80% seen once. Material: peripheral blood. These TCRs come from a man aged 65 to 85 with acute or convalescent COVID-19.

The genes are TRBV4-3 and TRBJ2-2; 7 bases align to TRBD2. This CDR3 is built from 21 residues. The trim removed 3 bases at V and 0 bases at J, leaving 19 bases unmatched. The germline gives CDR1 LGHNA, CDR2 YSLEER. This CDR3 is CASSQSYTTSGESTNTGELFF. The CDR3 nucleotides read TGCGCCAGCAGCCAGTCTTATACTACCAGCGGGGAATCGACGAACACCGGGGAGCTGTTTTTT.

The chain joins TRBV18 to TRBJ2-5; TRBD2 matches at 11 bases. V dropped 2 bases and J dropped 5; count of bases not matched to a gene: 4. Germline lookup yields CDR1 KGHSH and CDR2 LQKENI. The CDR3 totals 15 residues. DNA of the CDR3: TGTGCCAGCTCACCAGATATAGCGGGAGGGGAGACCCAGTACTTC. Its protein is CASSPDIAGGETQYF.

J is TRBJ1-2 and V is TRBV6-5; D remains unclear. The length of the CDR3 is 15 residues. Germline V gene data show CDR1 as MNHEY and CDR2 as SVGAGI. Trimming stripped 4 bases from V and 0 bases from J, with 12 bases between. The CDR3: CASSLLNNANYGYTF. The DNA of the CDR3 is TGTGCCAGCAGTTTATTGAACAATGCTAACTATGGCTACACCTTC.

The chain carries TRBV30 and TRBJ1-1, with D perhaps TRBD1 (6 bases). The germline CDR1 and CDR2 sequences are GTSNPN and SVGIG (reference sequence). This CDR3 has 13 amino acids. The V end lost 2 bases, the J end lost 8 bases, and 15 bases lay between the germline ends. CDR3 residues: CAWSNKGGGEAFF. The CDR3 DNA reads TGTGCCTGGAGTAATAAAGGGGGAGGGGAAGCTTTCTTT.

V gene TRBV18 combines with J gene TRBJ1-6; 11 nucleotides agree with TRBD1. Germline V gene data show CDR1 as KGHSH and CDR2 as LQKENI. The J segment lost 6 bases and the V segment lost 3 bases, leaving 4 bases of the junction unmatched. The CDR3 length is 16 residues. The CDR3 protein is CASSPWTGGSNSPLHF. The CDR3 region has the DNA TGTGCCAGCTCACCGTGGACAGGGGGCTCTAATTCACCCCTCCACTTT.

V usage is TRBV19 and J usage is TRBJ1-3, with D tentatively TRBD1 (5 bases). V lost 10 bases to trimming and J lost 3 bases, with 10 bases between them. The CDR3 has 12 amino acids. Germline V gene sequence: CDR1 LNHDA, CDR2 SQIVND (reference sequence). The CDR3 protein is CATRGYGNTIYF. Written as DNA, the CDR3 is TGTGCCACGCGGGGCTATGGAAACACCATATATTTT. The variable domain in full, completed from reference TRBV19 and TRBJ1-3, reads DGGITQSPKYLFRKEGQNVTLSCEQNLNHDAMYWYRQDPGQGLRLIYYSQIVNDFQKGDIAEGYSVSREKKESFPLTVTSAQKNPTAFYLCATRGYGNTIYFGEGSWLTVV.

The J gene is TRBJ2-7, the V gene TRBV6-6; 14 nucleotides match TRBD2. Per germline, CDR1 MNHNY and CDR2 SVGAGI (reference sequence). This CDR3 has 16 residues. The trim removed 4 bases at V and 4 bases at J, leaving 6 bases unmatched. CDR3 nucleotides: TGTGCCAGCAGTTTCTCCGGGACTAGCGGGAGTTACGAGCAGTACTTC. Translation gives CASSFSGTSGSYEQYF.

This chain uses TRBV6-5 with TRBJ2-5; D is possibly TRBD2 (6 bases). The germline V gene has CDR1 MNHEY and CDR2 SVGAGI. The V and J ends lost 2 bases and 3 bases respectively, with 16 bases between them. This CDR3 has 16 residues. The CDR3: CASSYLLARKEETQYF. The CDR3 coding sequence is TGTGCCAGCAGTTACCTCCTAGCGAGAAAAGAAGAGACCCAGTACTTC.

The chain is built from TRBV25-1 and TRBJ1-6; a weak D match, TRBD1 (6 bases). CDR3 length equals 15 residues. CDR1 is MGHDK and CDR2 is SYGVNS in the germline V gene. Between the trimmed V and J ends, which lost 0 bases and 9 bases, there was a span of 12 bases. The DNA for the CDR3 is TGTGCCAGCAGTGAATATGGGGGCCTGGGTTCACCCCTCCACTTT. Encoded protein: CASSEYGGLGSPLHF.

This sequence joins TRBV7-2 and TRBJ1-4, with 10 bases aligning to TRBD1. In germline, CDR1 is SGHTA, CDR2 FQGNSA. The CDR3 consists of 13 residues. The junction had 2 bases not matched to a gene; V was cut back by 5 bases and J by 8 bases. CDR3 nucleotides: TGTGCCAGCAGCCGGGGACAGGGGGAAAAACTGTTTTTT. This sequence encodes CASSRGQGEKLFF.

The V gene is TRBV2, the J gene TRBJ2-1, with TRBD1 as a possible D gene (5 bases). V shed 3 bases and J shed 0 bases, with 6 bases lying between them. There are 14 residues in the CDR3. Germline CDR1 and CDR2: SNHLY and FYNNEI. The CDR3, as DNA: TGTGCCAGCAGTGATAGGGGCTCCTACAATGAGCAGTTCTTC. Its protein is CASSDRGSYNEQFF.

This clone was picked up a small number of times. The rearrangement joins TRBV2 to TRBJ2-3; the match to TRBD1 covers 9 bases. The V gene end was trimmed by 3 bases and the J gene end by 0 bases; junction bases not matched to a gene: 10. This CDR3 contains 18 residues. Germline CDR1 and CDR2: SNHLY and FYNNEI. CDR3 nucleotides: TGTGCCAGCAGTGAGCACACTAGGGGGACAGGGAGCACAGATACGCAGTATTTT. As protein: CASSEHTRGTGSTDTQYF. Supplemented by reference TRBV2 and TRBJ2-3, the full variable domain reads EPEVTQTPSHQVTQMGQEVILRCVPISNHLYFYWYRQILGQKVEFLVSFYNNEISEKSEIFDDQFSVERPDGSNFTLKIRSTKLEDSAMYFCASSEHTRGTGSTDTQYFGPGTRLTVL.

The chain has TRBV25-1 and TRBJ2-7; 7 nucleotides line up with TRBD1. The CDR3 extends over 14 amino acids. The J segment lost 8 bases and the V segment lost 6 bases, leaving 13 bases of the junction unmatched. Per the germline V gene, CDR1 is MGHDK and CDR2 is SYGVNS. Here the CDR3 DNA reads TGTGCCAGCAGCCCCGACAGGGTGTACGTCCAGCAGTACTTC. Its protein product is CASSPDRVYVQQYF.

Only one count was recorded for this clone. The rearrangement uses TRBV4-3 and TRBJ1-2; D gene ambiguous. V was clipped by 1 base and J by 6 bases, with 21 bases between them. Germline V gene data show CDR1 as LGHNA and CDR2 as YSLEER. CDR3 length equals 17 residues. Here the CDR3 DNA reads TGCGCCAGCAGCCAAGTTTTAACCCGGGAGGCTTGGGATGGCTACACCTTC. It is translated as CASSQVLTREAWDGYTF.

This sequence joins TRBV6-5 and TRBJ1-1; no clear D. Germline values: CDR1 MNHEY, CDR2 SVGAGI. This CDR3 has 13 residues. V was clipped by 7 bases and J by 5 bases, with 14 bases between them. The CDR3: CASTPSGWTEAFF. CDR3 DNA sequence: TGTGCCAGCACCCCCTCGGGGTGGACTGAAGCTTTCTTT.

The chain links TRBV5-5 to TRBJ2-2; 7 positions match TRBD1. V trimming: 5 bases; J trimming: 3 bases; junction bases outside the gene matches: 1. Germline V CDR1 and CDR2: SGHKS, YYEKEE (reference sequence). CDR3 size: 13 residues. The CDR3 DNA reads TGTGCCAGCAGGCAGGGGGACACCGGGGAGCTGTTTTTT. It yields the protein CASRQGDTGELFF. Full variable domain (rest looked up from reference TRBV5-5 and TRBJ2-2): DAGVTQSPTHLIKTRGQQVTLRCSPISGHKSVSWYQQVLGQGPQFIFQYYEKEERGRGNFPDRFSARQFPNYSSELNVNALLLGDSALYLCASRQGDTGELFFGEGSRLTVL.

This chain links TRBV5-1 with TRBJ2-3; 8 nucleotides align to TRBD1. Germline V gene data show CDR1 as SGHRS and CDR2 as YFSETQ. The CDR3 consists of 14 residues. V shed 7 bases and J 0 bases; nucleotides not matched to a gene: 4. CDR3 protein: CASRQGASTDTQYF. CDR3 nucleotide sequence: TGCGCCAGCCGCCAGGGGGCTAGCACAGATACGCAGTATTTT.

V gene TRBV28 combines with J gene TRBJ2-7; 10 positions agree with TRBD2. V lost 3 bases, J lost 4 bases, and 6 bases stayed unmatched. Germline values: CDR1 MDHEN, CDR2 SYDVKM. This CDR3 is 15 amino acids long. CDR3 sequence reads: CASSFRTSGKYEQYF. In DNA form, the CDR3 reads TGTGCCAGCAGTTTCAGGACTAGCGGCAAGTACGAGCAGTACTTC.

This chain connects TRBV24-1 to TRBJ2-1; the D is unclear. Trimming pared 12 bases from V and 1 base from J, leaving 9 bases between. Germline CDR1 and CDR2: KGHDR and SFDVKD. The CDR3 is made up of 12 amino acids. CDR3 protein: CAARQSYNEQFF. CDR3 DNA: TGTGCCGCGAGACAATCCTACAATGAGCAGTTCTTC.

This clone was recorded only once. The chain combines TRBV29-1 with TRBJ2-3; 8 positions agree with TRBD1. J gave up 0 bases and V 7 bases, and 3 bases lay outside the gene matches. This CDR3 contains 13 residues. Germline V gene data show CDR1 as SQVTM and CDR2 as ANQGSEA. Here the CDR3 DNA reads TGCAGCGACCGGGACAGGAGCACAGATACGCAGTATTTT. Translating it yields CSDRDRSTDTQYF.

The CDR3 here is CAIRQFTGDGYTF. CDR3 in DNA: TGTGCCATCAGACAATTCACAGGGGACGGCTACACCTTC. The chain is built from TRBV10-3 and TRBJ1-2, with 7 positions matching TRBD1. V trimming: 6 bases; J trimming: 8 bases; junction bases outside the gene matches: 9. Germline V gives CDR1 ENHRY, CDR2 SYGVKD. The CDR3 runs 13 residues.

The chain joins TRBV27 to TRBJ2-4, with 8 bases aligning to TRBD2. Germline CDR1 is MNHEY and CDR2 is SMNVEV (reference sequence). The CDR3 contains 15 residues. Germline trimming cut 4 bases from V and 4 bases from J; bases unmatched to any gene: 6. DNA for the CDR3: TGTGCCAGCAGTTCTATTAGCGGGACAAAAAACATTCAGTACTTC. It is translated as CASSSISGTKNIQYF.

V gene TRBV19 combines with J gene TRBJ1-6, with unresolved D. Per the germline V gene, CDR1 is LNHDA and CDR2 is SQIVND (reference sequence). Trimming left V 10 bases short and J 6 bases short, with 13 bases between. This CDR3 has 13 amino acids. The CDR3 bases are TGTGCCACCATGATGAGGGCTAATTCACCCCTCCACTTT. Its protein is CATMMRANSPLHF.

This clone has just a few counts. CDR3: CASSPAGSYNEQFF. CDR3 DNA sequence: TGTGCCAGTAGCCCAGCGGGATCCTACAATGAGCAGTTCTTC. The chain combines TRBV19 with TRBJ2-1; TRBD2 aligns across 7 bases. V gave up 6 bases and J gave up 1 base; unmatched junction bases: 3. CDR3 size: 14 residues. CDR1 is LNHDA and CDR2 is SQIVND in the germline V gene (reference sequence).

The chain combines TRBV7-3 with TRBJ1-1; no clear D. This CDR3 has 14 residues. The V end lost 0 bases, the J end lost 5 bases, and 10 bases lay between the germline ends. Germline V gene sequence: CDR1 SGHTA, CDR2 FQGTGA. The CDR3 sequence is CASSLTPWQTEAFF. CDR3 DNA: TGTGCCAGCAGCTTAACTCCCTGGCAGACTGAAGCTTTCTTT.

The CDR3 spells CASSLVPGETQYF. Written as DNA, the CDR3 is TGCGCCAGCAGCTTGGTCCCGGGGGAGACCCAGTACTTC. The genes are TRBV5-1 and TRBJ2-5; the D gene is possibly TRBD2 (5 bases). This CDR3 contains 13 residues. V was clipped by 0 bases and J by 5 bases, with 8 bases between them. CDR1 and CDR2 from the germline V gene are SGHRS and YFSETQ.

V is TRBV21-1 and J is TRBJ2-1; the table's D call TRBD1 went unverified against the DNA. TRBV21-1 is shown as a pseudogene. The CDR3 sequence is 16 residues long. CDR3 sequence reads: CASSKKGTAESNEQFF. The CDR3 DNA follows: TGTGCCAGCAGCAAAAAGGGGACAGCAGAAAGCAATGAGCAGTTCTTC.

The chain couples TRBV7-9 to TRBJ1-2; the match to TRBD1 covers 9 bases. The V segment lost 5 bases and the J segment 5 bases; nucleotides outside the gene matches: 12. The CDR3 is 16 residues long. Germline-derived CDR1 and CDR2 are SEHNR and FQNEAQ (reference sequence). The CDR3 coding sequence is TGTGCCAGCAGCCGGACCGGGACAGGGAGGAAATATGGCTACACCTTC. It is translated as CASSRTGTGRKYGYTF.

The gene calls are TRBV7-8 and TRBJ2-7; no clear D gene. The CDR3 has 13 amino acids. V was clipped by 3 bases and J by 4 bases, with 10 bases between them. Per the germline V gene, CDR1 is SGHVS and CDR2 is FQNEAQ. DNA of the CDR3: TGTGCCAGCAGCTTCAGGATACAATACGAGCAGTACTTC. Protein product: CASSFRIQYEQYF.

The chain joins TRBV7-2 to TRBJ2-2; the match to TRBD2 covers 12 bases. The ends lost 6 bases at V and 4 bases at J; junction bases unmatched: 12. In germline, CDR1 is SGHTA, CDR2 FQGNSA. The CDR3 totals 18 residues. In DNA, the CDR3 is TGTGCCAGCAGTCGCCCCACTAGCGGGAGGCATGGCACCGGGGAGCTGTTTTTT. Amino acid sequence: CASSRPTSGRHGTGELFF.

This chain uses TRBV7-2 with TRBJ2-1; a weak D match, TRBD1 (6 bases). Per the germline V gene, CDR1 is SGHTA and CDR2 is FQGNSA. This CDR3 is built from 15 residues. The germline V and J ends were trimmed by 4 bases and 9 bases, with 19 bases remaining between them. CDR3 DNA sequence: TGTGCCAGCAGCTCCGAATCGGGCCTCAGGGGTGAGCAGTTCTTC. Residues: CASSSESGLRGEQFF.